This T cell receptor beta chain was identified in a study of control samples from healthy donors and cancer patients. The CDR3 consists of 15 residues. V was trimmed by 0 bases and J by 7 bases, leaving 13 bases between them. From germline, CDR1 is LGHDT and CDR2 YNNKEL (reference sequence). Sequencing was performed with immunoSEQ multiplex PCR; in TCRdb, only in-frame clones are kept and a portion is missing. Counted here are around 57,000 clones, approximately 89% occurring once; the ten biggest clones make up 0.8% to 1%. This TCR was sampled from a man younger than 40 with colorectal cancer. The specimen sequenced was PBMCs. The gene calls are TRBV3-1 (or the pseudogene TRBV3-2) and TRBJ2-1, with D perhaps TRBD2 (6 bases). Written as DNA, the CDR3 is TGTGCCAGCAGCCAAGATAGACAACGGGGGAATGAGCAGTTCTTC. Protein: CASSQDRQRGNEQFF.